The next 10 T cell receptor beta chains were all read from a single sample in a study of control samples from healthy donors and cancer patients. Libraries were prepared by immunoSEQ multiplex PCR; TCRdb keeps only in-frame clonotypes and omits some of them. Altogether approximately 20,000 clones are present, more than 70% being singletons, with the ten largest covering roughly 11%. The specimen was PBMCs. The receptor set was obtained from a woman in her 70s with colorectal cancer.

Details on this clone: The sample holds other DNA sequences that translate to the same CDR3. The rearrangement uses TRBV20-1 and TRBJ2-1; no reliable D call. Germline values: CDR1 DFQATT, CDR2 SNEGSKA (reference sequence). The ends were cut back, 4 bases at V and 5 bases at J, with 6 bases in the middle. This CDR3 contains 11 residues. The CDR3 is CSAISDNEQFF. In DNA, the CDR3 is TGCAGTGCTATAAGTGACAATGAGCAGTTCTTC.

The chain is built from TRBV27 and TRBJ2-1, with TRBD2 identical over 8 bases. The CDR3 runs to 15 residues. The germline gives CDR1 MNHEY, CDR2 SMNVEV (reference sequence). With V trimmed by 2 bases and J by 6 bases, 6 bases remained unmatched. This CDR3 is CASSLRGLAGNEQFF. The CDR3 nucleotides are TGTGCCAGCAGTTTAAGAGGCCTAGCGGGCAATGAGCAGTTCTTC.

The CDR3 loop is CASSIVGLSYEQYF. The CDR3 DNA reads TGTGCCAGTAGTATAGTGGGGTTGAGCTACGAGCAGTACTTC. The V and J genes are TRBV19 and TRBJ2-7, with D unresolved. Looked up from germline, CDR1 is LNHDA and CDR2 is SQIVND (reference sequence). The V and J ends lost 1 base and 3 bases respectively, with 10 bases between them. CDR3 size: 14 residues.

The rearrangement joins TRBV7-3 to TRBJ2-1; D is unresolved. V gave up 3 bases and J gave up 7 bases, with 13 bases separating them. The CDR3 is 14 residues long. CDR1 and CDR2 from the germline V gene are SGHTA and FQGTGA. This CDR3 reads CASSFGSSLNEQFF. The CDR3 region has the DNA TGTGCCAGCAGCTTTGGCAGTAGTTTGAATGAGCAGTTCTTC.

Written as DNA, the CDR3 is TGTGCCAGCATCTCGGACTCCCGGGAGACCCAGTACTTC. Its protein product is CASISDSRETQYF. The V and J genes are TRBV3-1 (or the pseudogene TRBV3-2) and TRBJ2-5; tentative D call: TRBD2 (5 bases). The V end lost 7 bases, the J end lost 5 bases, and 14 bases lay between the germline ends. The germline gives CDR1 LGHDT, CDR2 YNNKEL (reference sequence). The CDR3 loop spans 13 amino acids.

The gene calls are TRBV4-1 and TRBJ2-1, with 7 bases lining up with TRBD2. The V and J ends lost 4 bases and 5 bases, in that order; junction bases with no gene match: 11. Germline lookup yields CDR1 MGHRA and CDR2 YSYEKL. The CDR3 consists of 16 residues. DNA of the CDR3: TGCGCCAGCAGCCCCCAGGAAGCGGGGCTAAACAATGAGCAGTTCTTC. This codes for CASSPQEAGLNNEQFF.

The rearrangement links TRBV4-3 to TRBJ2-2, with D possibly being TRBD1 or TRBD2 (6 bases each). CDR1 is LGHNA and CDR2 is YSLEER in the germline V gene. With 4 bases removed from V and 1 base from J, the gap between germline ends came to 16 bases. There are 17 residues in the CDR3. CDR3 in amino acids: CASSPLWGAMNTGELFF. The DNA for the CDR3 is TGCGCCAGCAGCCCCCTATGGGGGGCGATGAACACCGGGGAGCTGTTTTTT.

The chain has TRBV11-3 and TRBJ2-1, with D perhaps TRBD2 (5 bases). V lost 4 bases to trimming and J lost 8 bases, with 21 bases between them. There are 16 residues in the CDR3. Germline-derived CDR1 and CDR2 are SGHNT and YENEEA. CDR3 loop: CASSSGSRVEFYEQFF. The CDR3 region has the DNA TGTGCCAGCAGCTCCGGCTCGCGGGTGGAATTCTATGAGCAGTTCTTC.

The chain couples TRBV9 to TRBJ2-3; 10 bases are shared with TRBD2. Germline lookup yields CDR1 SGDLS and CDR2 YYNGEE. Germline trimming cut 2 bases from V and 7 bases from J; bases unmatched to any gene: 7. There are 15 residues in the CDR3. CDR3 DNA sequence: TGTGCCAGCAGCGTGAGCGGGGGGGGGCATAATACGCAGTATTTT. This codes for CASSVSGGGHNTQYF. Variable domain in full (rest from reference TRBV9 and TRBJ2-3): DSGVTQTPKHLITATGQRVTLRCSPRSGDLSVYWYQQSLDQGLQFLIQYYNGEERAKGNILERFSAQQFPDLHSELNLSSLELGDSALYFCASSVSGGGHNTQYFGPGTRLTVL.

V is TRBV7-8 and J is TRBJ1-2, with D possibly being TRBD1 (6 bases). The CDR3 consists of 15 residues. With 4 bases removed from V and 4 bases from J, the gap between germline ends came to 16 bases. Germline CDR1 and CDR2: SGHVS and FQNEAQ. The chain's CDR3 is CASSSIGGGSYGYTF. CDR3 in DNA: TGTGCCAGCAGCTCAATTGGAGGGGGATCCTATGGCTACACCTTC.